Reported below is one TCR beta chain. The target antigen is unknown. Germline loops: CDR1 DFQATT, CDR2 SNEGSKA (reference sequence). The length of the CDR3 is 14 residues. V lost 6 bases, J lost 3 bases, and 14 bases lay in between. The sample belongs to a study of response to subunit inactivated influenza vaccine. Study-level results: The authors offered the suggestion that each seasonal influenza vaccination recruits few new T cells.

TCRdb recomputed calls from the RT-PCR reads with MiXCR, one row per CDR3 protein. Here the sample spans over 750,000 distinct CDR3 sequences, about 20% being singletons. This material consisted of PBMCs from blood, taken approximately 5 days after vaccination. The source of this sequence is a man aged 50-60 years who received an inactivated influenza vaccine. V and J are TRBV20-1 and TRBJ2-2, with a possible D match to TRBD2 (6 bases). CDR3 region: CSASGVGHTGELFF. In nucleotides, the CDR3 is TGCAGTGCCTCGGGGGTGGGGCACACCGGGGAGCTGTTTTTT.